The present T cell receptor (beta chain) was sequenced within a study of blood T cell dynamics during melanoma immunotherapy. Study summary: Metastatic melanoma patients received first-line pembrolizumab or nivolumab plus ipilimumab.

Each bulk PBMC sample had roughly 0.35 ug DNA loaded. Assay used: immunoSEQ multiplex PCR; TCRdb lists only in-frame clones, some missing. The data hold about 15,000 clones, with approximately 81% observed a single time. Time point here: pre-treatment baseline. Blood was drawn before treatment and at week 3 after checkpoint blockade. No patient had earlier systemic cancer treatment, concurrent immunosuppressants, or another active cancer. Germline V lookup: CDR1 SGHVS, CDR2 FQNEAQ. Losses at the gene ends were 1 base for V and 6 bases for J; bases not matched to a gene: 15. The CDR3 spans 18 residues. The table lists this clone with a count of one.

The receptor was isolated from a human donor with melanoma. This sample comprised blood, obtained from a patient treated with checkpoint blockade. The V gene is TRBV7-8, the J gene TRBJ2-3, with 8 bases matching TRBD1. The CDR3 sequence: CASSLVRSQGAGEDTQYF. In DNA, the CDR3 is TGTGCCAGCAGCTTAGTAAGGTCTCAGGGGGCGGGTGAGGATACGCAGTATTTT. The full variable domain, with the rest looked up from reference TRBV7-8 and TRBJ2-3, is GAGVSQSPRYKVAKRGQDVALRCDPISGHVSLFWYQQALGQGPEFLTYFQNEAQLDKSGLPSDRFFAERPEGSVSTLKIQRTQQEDSAVYLCASSLVRSQGAGEDTQYFGPGTRLTVL.